A single sample is the source of the 5 T cell receptor beta chains below, sequenced in a study of blood T cell repertoires in COVID-19. Here immunoSEQ multiplex PCR was the method, and the copy in TCRdb shows in-frame clones only, minus some. The sample has 400,000 to 450,000 clones; approximately 88% are singletons. Source material: peripheral blood. The source is a woman aged 45-65 years with COVID-19, enrolled during active disease.

V is TRBV19 and J is TRBJ1-6, with TRBD1 matching 7 bases. Germline V gene data show CDR1 as LNHDA and CDR2 as SQIVND (reference sequence). CDR3 length: 14 residues. V was pared by 3 bases and J by 7 bases, with 3 bases of the junction left unmatched. In DNA form, the CDR3 reads TGTGCCAGTAGTATGGACAGGCCAAATTCACCCCTCCACTTT. Translating gives CASSMDRPNSPLHF.

In this sample, this clone turned up once. The CDR3: CASSPSQGEAFF. CDR3 nucleotide sequence: TGTGCCAGCAGCCCTTCACAGGGAGAAGCTTTCTTT. The rearrangement uses TRBV9 and TRBJ1-1; TRBD1 is a possible D gene (6 bases). Trimming removed 4 bases at V and 8 bases at J, with 12 bases between. Per the germline V gene, CDR1 is SGDLS and CDR2 is YYNGEE. This CDR3 comprises 12 residues.

In regard to this clone: The identical CDR3 is also encoded by other nucleotide sequences in the sample. V and J are TRBV5-5 and TRBJ1-5; 8 nucleotides match TRBD1. The junction had 6 bases not matched to a gene; V was cut back by 5 bases and J by 2 bases. Germline CDR1 reads SGHKS; CDR2 reads YYEKEE (reference sequence). The CDR3 runs 15 residues. CDR3: CASSPDRGRNQPQHF. In nucleotides, the CDR3 is TGTGCCAGCAGTCCCGACAGGGGCCGCAATCAGCCCCAGCATTTT.

The chain is built from TRBV30 and TRBJ1-1; possibly TRBD1 for D (5 bases). The CDR3 length is 11 residues. Trimming left V 4 bases short and J 6 bases short, with 9 bases between. CDR1 is GTSNPN and CDR2 is SVGIG in the germline V gene (reference sequence). The CDR3 nucleotides are TGTGCCTGGATCGTAGGGGCTGAAGCTTTCTTT. It is translated as CAWIVGAEAFF.

This clone was seen once. The V and J genes are TRBV19 and TRBJ1-1; TRBD1 agrees at 7 bases. The CDR3 contains 13 residues. Germline-derived CDR1 and CDR2 are LNHDA and SQIVND (reference sequence). V dropped 8 bases and J dropped 7; count of bases not matched to a gene: 10. The chain's CDR3 is CASSGQRPFEAFF. In nucleotides, the CDR3 is TGTGCCAGTTCGGGACAGAGACCTTTTGAAGCTTTCTTT.